A single T cell receptor (beta chain) is shown here with its context. These data belong to a study of control samples from healthy donors and cancer patients. V shed 5 bases, J shed 4 bases, and the junction held 8 bases outside the gene matches. Germline CDR1 LGHDT, CDR2 YNNKEL (reference sequence). There are 14 residues in the CDR3. TCRdb's copy holds only in-frame clones and misses some; the assay was immunoSEQ multiplex PCR. The profile covers about 150,000 clones, with 93% appearing a single time and over 2% taken by the ten largest. The sample consisted of blood. This chain joins TRBV3-1 (or the pseudogene TRBV3-2) and TRBJ2-7; 7 bases match TRBD1. The receptor comes from a man aged 50 or older in good health. The CDR3 sequence is CASSARNRGYEQYF. CDR3 DNA: TGTGCCAGCAGCGCCCGAAACAGGGGATACGAGCAGTACTTC.